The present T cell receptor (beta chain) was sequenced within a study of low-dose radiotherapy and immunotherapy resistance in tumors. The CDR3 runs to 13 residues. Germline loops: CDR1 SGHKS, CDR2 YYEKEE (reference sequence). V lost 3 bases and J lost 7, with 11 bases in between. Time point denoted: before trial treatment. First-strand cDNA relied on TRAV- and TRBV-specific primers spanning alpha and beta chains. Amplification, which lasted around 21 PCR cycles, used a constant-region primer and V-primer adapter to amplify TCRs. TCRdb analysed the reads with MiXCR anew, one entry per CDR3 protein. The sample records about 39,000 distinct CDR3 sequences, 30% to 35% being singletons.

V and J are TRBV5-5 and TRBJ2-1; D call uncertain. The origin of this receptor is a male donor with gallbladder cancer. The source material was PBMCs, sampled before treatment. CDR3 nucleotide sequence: TGTGCCAGCAGCTCCCGGCAAGGGAATGAGCAGTTCTTC. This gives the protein CASSSRQGNEQFF.